What follows are 13 T cell receptor beta chains derived from one specimen sequenced in a study of OX40 agonist ivuxolimab in advanced cancers. TCRdb's table, derived via immunoSEQ multiplex PCR, lists solely in-frame clones and lacks some. The sample shows fewer than 70,000 clones, 84% of them seen only once. The material was CD4+ or CD8+ T cells sorted from blood, obtained in a trial of the OX40 agonist ivuxolimab. Every receptor here comes from an adult with an advanced solid tumor such as melanoma, head and neck, liver or kidney cancer.

About this clone itself: In the same sample, other DNA sequences code for this CDR3. This chain links TRBV4-1 with TRBJ2-7; perhaps TRBD2 as D (6 bases). V lost 1 base, J lost 5 bases, and 24 bases lay in between. Looked up from germline, CDR1 is MGHRA and CDR2 is YSYEKL. CDR3 length: 18 residues. The CDR3 region is CASSQVLLGSDLAHEQYF. Here the CDR3 DNA reads TGCGCCAGCAGCCAAGTCCTTCTCGGGAGCGATTTAGCCCACGAGCAGTACTTC.

V is TRBV10-1 and J is TRBJ1-6, with TRBD1 as a possible D gene (6 bases). The CDR3 loop spans 21 amino acids. Looked up from germline, CDR1 is WNHNN and CDR2 is SYGVQD (reference sequence). V lost 5 bases, J lost 7 bases, and 33 bases lay in between. For the CDR3, the DNA is TGCGCCAGCAGTTTCTCGTATCGTCGGACAGCCAAGCAAACCACCAATTCACCCCTCCACTTT. Translated, it gives CASSFSYRRTAKQTTNSPLHF.

The chain uses TRBV2 and TRBJ1-1; 8 positions match TRBD1. The CDR3 is 16 amino acids. Germline V gives CDR1 SNHLY, CDR2 FYNNEI. J lost 0 bases, V lost 9 bases, and 12 bases had no gene match. The CDR3 DNA reads TGTGCCAGTCAACAGGGGGAGAGGACCATGAACACTGAAGCTTTCTTT. This sequence encodes CASQQGERTMNTEAFF.

The V and J genes are TRBV15 and TRBJ1-6; D is perhaps TRBD1 (5 bases). V was clipped by 9 bases and J by 7 bases, with 10 bases between them. Germline assignment: CDR1 LNHNV and CDR2 YYDKDF (reference sequence). CDR3 size: 12 residues. The CDR3 nucleotides read TGTGCCACAGGGGTTGGGAATTCACCCCTCCACTTT. Its protein product is CATGVGNSPLHF.

This rearrangement joins TRBV7-2 to TRBJ2-1; 9 positions match TRBD1. Germline CDR1 and CDR2: SGHTA and FQGNSA. The V and J ends lost 3 bases and 10 bases, in that order; junction bases with no gene match: 13. The CDR3 length is 16 residues. The CDR3 nucleotides read TGTGCCAGCAGCTTGGGGGGGGACAGGGTAAGGAGGGAGCAGTTCTTC. As protein: CASSLGGDRVRREQFF.

The chain couples TRBV6-4 to TRBJ1-6; D not resolved. CDR3 length: 15 amino acids. Germline values: CDR1 MRHNA, CDR2 SNTAGT. Trimming shortened V by 0 bases and J by 7 bases, and 10 bases separated the two germline ends. DNA of the CDR3: TGTGCCAGCAGTGACTCGATAACGCCAAATTCACCCCTCCACTTT. This translates into CASSDSITPNSPLHF.

The chain uses TRBV4-3 and TRBJ1-2; the D gene is possibly TRBD1 (6 bases). The CDR3 spans 15 residues. V gave up 0 bases and J gave up 8 bases, with 16 bases separating them. The germline V gene has CDR1 LGHNA and CDR2 YSLEER. The DNA of the CDR3 is TGCGCCAGCAGCCAAGATCTTTTACAGGGAGGAGGCTACACCTTC. Protein sequence: CASSQDLLQGGGYTF.

The chain couples TRBV6-6 to TRBJ2-2; D gene uncertain. Germline values: CDR1 MNHNY, CDR2 SVGAGI (reference sequence). The CDR3 runs 12 residues. Trimming took 4 bases from V and 8 from J, leaving 8 bases between them. CDR3 protein: CASSFFRGELFF. Here the CDR3 DNA reads TGTGCCAGCAGTTTTTTCAGGGGGGAGCTGTTTTTT.

The count of this clone is one. The chain has TRBV5-1 and TRBJ2-5; D possibly corresponds to TRBD1 (6 bases). Per germline, CDR1 SGHRS and CDR2 YFSETQ. Trimming took 3 bases from V and 7 from J, leaving 13 bases between them. This CDR3 spans 13 amino acids. The CDR3 loop reads CASSSGVAGTQYF. The DNA of the CDR3 is TGCGCCAGCAGCTCAGGGGTTGCGGGGACCCAGTACTTC.

V is TRBV29-1 and J is TRBJ2-7, with D possibly TRBD2 on 6 matching bases. V dropped 6 bases and J dropped 3 bases, with 21 bases sitting between them. In germline, CDR1 is SQVTM, CDR2 ANQGSEA. The CDR3 runs to 15 residues. The CDR3 DNA reads TGCAGCGTCCTACCGGGAGCAGGGCGGATCTACGAGCAGTACTTC. It specifies CSVLPGAGRIYEQYF.

This sequence joins TRBV5-1 and TRBJ1-1; perhaps TRBD1 as D (6 bases). This CDR3 is built from 15 residues. V lost 4 bases, J lost 1 base, and 14 bases lay in between. Germline lookup yields CDR1 SGHRS and CDR2 YFSETQ. The CDR3 DNA is TGCGCCAGCAGCACTACGACAGGTCAGAACACTGAAGCTTTCTTT. Translation gives CASSTTTGQNTEAFF.

The rearrangement joins TRBV19 to TRBJ1-4, with 8 positions matching TRBD1. Germline-derived CDR1 and CDR2 are LNHDA and SQIVND (reference sequence). This CDR3 contains 14 residues. The trim removed 2 bases at V and 8 bases at J, leaving 4 bases unmatched. In nucleotides, the CDR3 is TGTGCCAGTAGTATACTTCCAGGGGGCGAAAAACTGTTTTTT. This codes for CASSILPGGEKLFF.

V and J are TRBV28 and TRBJ2-1, with 7 bases that match TRBD1. With 10 bases clipped from V and 0 bases from J, the junction kept 6 bases outside the gene matches. CDR1 MDHEN and CDR2 SYDVKM come from the germline V gene. CDR3 length: 14 residues. This CDR3 is CATRGQNSYNEQFF. CDR3 coding DNA: TGTGCCACCCGGGGACAGAACTCCTACAATGAGCAGTTCTTC.